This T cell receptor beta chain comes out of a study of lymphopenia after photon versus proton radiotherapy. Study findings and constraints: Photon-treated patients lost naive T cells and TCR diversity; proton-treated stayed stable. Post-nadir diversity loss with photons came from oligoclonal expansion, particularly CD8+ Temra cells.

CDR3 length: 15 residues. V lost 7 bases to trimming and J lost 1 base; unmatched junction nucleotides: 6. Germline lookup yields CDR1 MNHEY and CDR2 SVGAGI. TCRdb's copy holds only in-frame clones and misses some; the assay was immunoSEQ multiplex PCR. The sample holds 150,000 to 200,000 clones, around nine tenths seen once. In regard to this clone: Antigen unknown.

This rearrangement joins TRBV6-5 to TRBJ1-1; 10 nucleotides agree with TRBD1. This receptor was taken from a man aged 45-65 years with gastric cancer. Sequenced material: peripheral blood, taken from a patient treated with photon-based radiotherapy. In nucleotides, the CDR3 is TGTGCCAGCACCATAAGACAGGGGGCGAACACTGAAGCTTTCTTT. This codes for CASTIRQGANTEAFF.